The 5 T cell receptor beta chains in this list originate from one sample, sequenced in a study of shared clonotypes between healthy human individuals. Libraries were prepared by immunoSEQ multiplex PCR; TCRdb keeps only in-frame clonotypes and omits some of them. The sample lists fewer than 850,000 clones, around 91% seen once, with 30% to 40% in the top ten. The specimen was memory CD8+ T cells from PBMCs. Subset given: CD45RO+ cells pooled with CCR7-negative TemRA cells. The receptors were gathered from a man younger than 35 in good health. Some clones in this sample may be carry-over from other donors' samples.

This chain joins TRBV4-1 and TRBJ1-1, with D hard to call. Germline V gene sequence: CDR1 MGHRA, CDR2 YSYEKL. Trimming took 1 base from V and 6 from J, leaving 12 bases between them. The CDR3 length is 14 residues. CDR3 coding DNA: TGCGCCAGCAGCCAAGGTCCTTCCTTTCCTGAAGCTTTCTTT. As protein: CASSQGPSFPEAFF.

This clone was observed a handful of times. This rearrangement joins TRBV6-1 to TRBJ1-2; possibly TRBD1 for D (5 bases). The V gene lost 0 bases and the J gene lost 4 bases, with 15 bases spanning the gap. Germline CDR1 is MNHNS and CDR2 is SASEGT. The CDR3 has 16 residues. CDR3: CASSEALRVGGYGYTF. The CDR3, as DNA: TGTGCCAGCAGTGAAGCGCTCAGGGTCGGGGGCTATGGCTACACCTTC.

The V call is TRBV27, the J call TRBJ2-7, with D unresolved. The germline V and J ends were trimmed by 6 bases and 2 bases, with 11 bases remaining between them. Germline-derived CDR1 and CDR2 are MNHEY and SMNVEV (reference sequence). The length of the CDR3 is 13 residues. The CDR3 spells CASSFVAAYEQYF. The CDR3 coding sequence is TGTGCCAGCAGCTTTGTTGCAGCCTACGAGCAGTACTTC.

This chain uses TRBV6-1 with TRBJ2-5; D possibly matches TRBD1 or TRBD2 (6 bases each). CDR1 is MNHNS and CDR2 is SASEGT in the germline V gene. V lost 2 bases to trimming and J lost 6 bases, with 13 bases between them. CDR3 length equals 14 residues. The CDR3 is CASSEIGGGKTQYF. DNA for the CDR3: TGTGCCAGCAGTGAAATCGGGGGCGGAAAGACCCAGTACTTC.

The table lists this clone with many counts. V usage is TRBV19 and J usage is TRBJ2-6; 7 nucleotides agree with TRBD1. The CDR3 spans 18 residues. V was pared by 5 bases and J by 1 base, with 11 bases of the junction left unmatched. Germline CDR1 reads LNHDA; CDR2 reads SQIVND (reference sequence). The CDR3 DNA reads as TGTGCCAGTAGTCAGGAGAACAGGGGACGGTCTGGGGCCAACGTCCTGACTTTC. It specifies CASSQENRGRSGANVLTF.